These T cell receptor beta chains were read from a single sample in a study of T-cell memory formation after mild COVID-19. TCRdb analysed the 5' RACE reads with MiXCR anew, one entry per CDR3 protein. The table records roughly 150,000 distinct CDR3 sequences, roughly 15% of them present only once. The sequenced material came from PBMCs or a T cell subset sorted from them (not recorded which). The receptors stem from an adult woman who had mild COVID-19 (a few samples of this study predate the infection). Cell type and time point are not known. Each CDR3 is given with its conserved first and last residue. Each record gives: clone size, J gene, D gene, V gene, CDR3 DNA, CDR3 protein. The D gene is left open where the match is weak. Clone sizes are given selectively: once, few, many, or a class where the clone is expanded.

clone size: few; J gene: TRBJ2-5; D gene: NA; V gene: TRBV2; CDR3 DNA: TGTGCCAGCAGGCTACTAGCACCCCAAGAGACCCAGTACTTC; CDR3 protein: CASRLLAPQETQYF
clone size: few; J gene: TRBJ1-1; D gene: TRBD1; V gene: TRBV4-2; CDR3 DNA: TGTGCCAGCAGCCGGGACAGGGGGGTTTTGAACACTGAAGCTTTCTTT; CDR3 protein: CASSRDRGVLNTEAFF
clone size: few; J gene: TRBJ2-3; D gene: NA; V gene: TRBV12-3/TRBV12-4; CDR3 DNA: TGTGCCAGCAGACCGGACAGCACAGATACGCAGTATTTT; CDR3 protein: CASRPDSTDTQYF
clone size: NA; J gene: TRBJ2-7; D gene: TRBD2; V gene: TRBV4-1; CDR3 DNA: TGCGCCAGCAGCCAAGATAGAGCGGGGCTAGCATCCTACGAGCAGTACTTC; CDR3 protein: CASSQDRAGLASYEQYF
clone size: few; J gene: TRBJ2-2; D gene: NA; V gene: TRBV7-2; CDR3 DNA: TGTGCCAGCAGTCGTCCGGGACTCCCGTTCACCGGGGAGCTGTTTTTT; CDR3 protein: CASSRPGLPFTGELFF
clone size: few; J gene: TRBJ1-1; D gene: NA; V gene: TRBV12-3/TRBV12-4; CDR3 DNA: TGTGCCAGCAGTTTTCGGGATACTGAAGCTTTCTTT; CDR3 protein: CASSFRDTEAFF
clone size: NA; J gene: TRBJ1-1; D gene: TRBD1; V gene: TRBV29-1; CDR3 DNA: TGCAGCGTTGAAGACCTTAGACAGGGAGAAGCTTTCTTT; CDR3 protein: CSVEDLRQGEAFF
clone size: NA; J gene: TRBJ1-5; D gene: NA; V gene: TRBV20-1; CDR3 DNA: TGCAGTGCTAGAGATAGCCAGTCCCCGGAGCCCCAGCATTTT; CDR3 protein: CSARDSQSPEPQHF
clone size: NA; J gene: TRBJ2-1; D gene: TRBD1; V gene: TRBV7-9; CDR3 DNA: TGTGCCAGCAGCCCAGCGGGACAGGGCTTCTACAATGAGCAGTTCTTC; CDR3 protein: CASSPAGQGFYNEQFF
clone size: few; J gene: TRBJ2-2; D gene: NA; V gene: TRBV7-8; CDR3 DNA: TGTGCCAGCAGTGTTCCGACGAACACCGGGGAGCTGTTTTTT; CDR3 protein: CASSVPTNTGELFF
clone size: NA; J gene: TRBJ1-1; D gene: NA; V gene: TRBV3-1; CDR3 DNA: TGTGCCAGCAGCCAACTTTCAGACAGGGAAGCTTTCTTT; CDR3 protein: CASSQLSDREAFF
clone size: many; J gene: TRBJ2-1; D gene: TRBD2; V gene: TRBV9; CDR3 DNA: TGTGCCAGCAGCCCTCATAGCGGGATAAACAATGAGCAGTTCTTC; CDR3 protein: CASSPHSGINNEQFF
clone size: few; J gene: TRBJ1-1; D gene: TRBD1; V gene: TRBV6-5; CDR3 DNA: TGTGCCAGCTCATACCTACCGGGACAGGGGAACACTGAAGCTTTCTTT; CDR3 protein: CASSYLPGQGNTEAFF
clone size: few; J gene: TRBJ2-4; D gene: NA; V gene: TRBV5-1; CDR3 DNA: TGCGCCAGCTCCCTCACGGGGCGGGCGAGGAGCCAGGACATTCAGTACTTC; CDR3 protein: CASSLTGRARSQDIQYF
clone size: few; J gene: TRBJ2-5; D gene: TRBD1; V gene: TRBV7-6; CDR3 DNA: TGTGCCAGCAGCCCAAACCCCCAGGGGGCCCAAGAGACCCAGTACTTC; CDR3 protein: CASSPNPQGAQETQYF
clone size: NA; J gene: TRBJ2-7; D gene: NA; V gene: TRBV25-1; CDR3 DNA: TGTGCCAGCAGTGATGGGTCTGGGGAGCAGTACTTC; CDR3 protein: CASSDGSGEQYF
clone size: NA; J gene: TRBJ2-1; D gene: TRBD2; V gene: TRBV19; CDR3 DNA: TGTGCCAGTAGTATAGTGGCGACGGGAGGTGAGCAGTTCTTC; CDR3 protein: CASSIVATGGEQFF
clone size: NA; J gene: TRBJ2-5; D gene: NA; V gene: TRBV24-1; CDR3 DNA: TGTGCCACCAGTGATCCCGGGACAAAAGAGACCCAGTACTTC; CDR3 protein: CATSDPGTKETQYF
clone size: many; J gene: TRBJ2-1; D gene: TRBD2; V gene: TRBV5-1; CDR3 DNA: TGCGCCAGCAGCTTGGCCAGCGGGGTTTACAATGAGCAGTTCTTC; CDR3 protein: CASSLASGVYNEQFF
clone size: NA; J gene: TRBJ1-2; D gene: NA; V gene: TRBV6-5; CDR3 DNA: TGTGCCAGCAGTTACTCGGGGGTGATCGGCGGCTACACCTTC; CDR3 protein: CASSYSGVIGGYTF
clone size: NA; J gene: TRBJ2-1; D gene: TRBD2; V gene: TRBV5-8; CDR3 DNA: TGTGCCAGCACCCCGGTTTCTAGCGGGGGTTCTAATGAGCAGTTCTTC; CDR3 protein: CASTPVSSGGSNEQFF
clone size: NA; J gene: TRBJ1-5; D gene: NA; V gene: TRBV24-1; CDR3 DNA: TGTGCCACCAGTACAGGGCCTCTCGGGCAGCCCCAGCATTTT; CDR3 protein: CATSTGPLGQPQHF
clone size: NA; J gene: TRBJ2-2; D gene: NA; V gene: TRBV29-1; CDR3 DNA: TGCAGCGTGGGCGAGCCAGCCGGGGAGCTGTTTTTT; CDR3 protein: CSVGEPAGELFF
clone size: NA; J gene: TRBJ1-1; D gene: NA; V gene: TRBV15; CDR3 DNA: TGTGCCACCAGCAAATACTTCCATCCCAGGGGGAACACTGAAGCTTTCTTT; CDR3 protein: CATSKYFHPRGNTEAFF
clone size: many; J gene: TRBJ2-2; D gene: NA; V gene: TRBV6-5; CDR3 DNA: TGTGCCAGCAGGCCATGGACGGCGAGCGGGAACACCGGGGAGCTGTTTTTT; CDR3 protein: CASRPWTASGNTGELFF
clone size: NA; J gene: TRBJ2-1; D gene: TRBD2; V gene: TRBV9; CDR3 DNA: TGTGCCAGCAGCGCCGGGACTAGCACGACTGAGCAGTTCTTC; CDR3 protein: CASSAGTSTTEQFF
clone size: NA; J gene: TRBJ2-5; D gene: TRBD2; V gene: TRBV7-2; CDR3 DNA: TGTGCCAGCAGCTTTCAAGCGGGAGCAGGAGAGACCCAGTACTTC; CDR3 protein: CASSFQAGAGETQYF
clone size: NA; J gene: TRBJ2-3; D gene: TRBD2; V gene: TRBV5-6; CDR3 DNA: TGTGCCAGCAGCCGCCGGACTAGCGGGATAGATACGCAGTATTTT; CDR3 protein: CASSRRTSGIDTQYF
clone size: NA; J gene: TRBJ2-1; D gene: NA; V gene: TRBV15; CDR3 DNA: TGTGCCACCAGCAAGGCAGCCCACAATGAGCAGTTCTTC; CDR3 protein: CATSKAAHNEQFF
clone size: NA; J gene: TRBJ2-1; D gene: NA; V gene: TRBV7-3; CDR3 DNA: TGTGCCAGCAGCTTAACAGGCCTTTTCGATGAGCAGTTCTTC; CDR3 protein: CASSLTGLFDEQFF
clone size: few; J gene: TRBJ2-3; D gene: TRBD1; V gene: TRBV9; CDR3 DNA: TGTGCCAGCAGCGCCTTAGGGACAGCCAGCACAGATACGCAGTATTTT; CDR3 protein: CASSALGTASTDTQYF